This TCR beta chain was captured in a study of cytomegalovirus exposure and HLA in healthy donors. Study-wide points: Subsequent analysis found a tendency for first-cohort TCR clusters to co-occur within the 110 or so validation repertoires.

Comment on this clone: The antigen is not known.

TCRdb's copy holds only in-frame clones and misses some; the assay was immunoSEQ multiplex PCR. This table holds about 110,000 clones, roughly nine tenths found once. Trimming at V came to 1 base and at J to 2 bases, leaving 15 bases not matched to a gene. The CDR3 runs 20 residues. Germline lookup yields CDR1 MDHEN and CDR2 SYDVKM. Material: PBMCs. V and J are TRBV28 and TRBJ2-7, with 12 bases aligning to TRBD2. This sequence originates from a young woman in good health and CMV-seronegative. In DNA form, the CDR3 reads TGTGCCAGCAGTTTATTAATACCGACTAGCGGGAGAGCTTCTACCTACGAGCAGTACTTC. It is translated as CASSLLIPTSGRASTYEQYF.